The rows below give T cell receptor beta chains drawn from one sample of a study of spatial heterogeneity in lung cancer. A single record per CDR3 protein comes from TCRdb applying MiXCR to the 5' RACE reads. The data hold roughly 3,500 distinct CDR3 sequences, with roughly an eighth observed a single time. Sequenced here: lung tumor tissue, sampled at surgery. The source is a female donor with early-stage non-small cell lung cancer. CDR3s include the opening cysteine and the closing phenylalanine or tryptophan. A D gene is named only where the DNA matches it firmly. Clone size appears in some rows only: once, few, many, or a class for an expanded clone.

d_gene	v_gene	abundance	j_gene	CDR3aa	CDR3nt
TRBD2	TRBV7-9	medium-sized	TRBJ2-1	CASSSLAGDNEQFF	TGTGCCAGCAGCTCGCTAGCGGGGGACAATGAGCAGTTCTTC
-	TRBV7-2	medium-sized	TRBJ2-5	CASSLRADIRETQYF	TGTGCCAGCAGCTTGCGGGCCGACATTCGGGAGACCCAGTACTTC
TRBD2	TRBV20-1	medium-sized	TRBJ2-1	CSAEGLAGYNEQFF	TGCAGTGCGGAGGGACTAGCGGGGTACAATGAGCAGTTCTTC
TRBD2	TRBV5-1	medium-sized	TRBJ2-1	CASSPGTSGSAGEQFF	TGCGCCAGCAGCCCCGGGACTAGCGGCTCCGCGGGTGAGCAGTTCTTC
-	TRBV13	few	TRBJ1-5	CASSLGQNQPQHF	TGTGCCAGCAGCTTAGGACAAAATCAGCCCCAGCATTTT
-	TRBV19	medium-sized	TRBJ1-2	CASSMGFGNGNYGYTF	TGTGCCAGTAGTATGGGTTTCGGGAACGGCAACTATGGCTACACCTTC
TRBD1	TRBV7-8	-	TRBJ2-7	CASSFDRVRNEQYF	TGTGCCAGCAGCTTCGACAGGGTTAGGAACGAGCAGTACTTC
-	TRBV4-3	medium-sized	TRBJ1-6	CASSQFNGAADNSPLHF	TGCGCCAGCAGCCAATTTAACGGGGCGGCAGATAATTCACCCCTCCACTTT
TRBD1	TRBV5-8	medium-sized	TRBJ2-7	CASSLGTGNHEQYF	TGTGCCAGCAGCTTGGGGACAGGGAACCACGAGCAGTACTTC
TRBD1	TRBV5-8	few	TRBJ2-2	CASSSTTGLGELFF	TGTGCCAGCAGTTCTACGACAGGGCTCGGGGAGCTGTTTTTT
-	TRBV7-2	medium-sized	TRBJ1-5	CASSLVSGGGNQPQHF	TGTGCCAGCAGCTTAGTTTCGGGAGGGGGTAATCAGCCCCAGCATTTT
-	TRBV20-1	-	TRBJ1-2	CSARALGQAENGYTF	TGCAGTGCTAGAGCCTTGGGGCAGGCGGAAAATGGCTACACCTTC
-	TRBV3-1	few	TRBJ2-2	CASSQMASHGELFF	TGTGCCAGCAGCCAAATGGCTAGCCACGGGGAGCTGTTTTTT
TRBD2	TRBV7-8	medium-sized	TRBJ2-1	CASSYRLAGYNEQFF	TGTGCCAGCAGCTACAGACTAGCGGGATACAATGAGCAGTTCTTC
-	TRBV20-1	many	TRBJ2-3	CSARGTHLSTDTQYF	TGCAGTGCTAGAGGAACTCACCTGAGCACAGATACGCAGTATTTT
TRBD1	TRBV19	medium-sized	TRBJ2-7	CASSPLTGQGAREQYF	TGTGCCAGTAGTCCTCTTACGGGACAGGGGGCGCGGGAGCAGTACTTC
-	TRBV18	few	TRBJ1-1	CASSPSLALAAETEAFF	TGTGCCAGCTCACCATCTCTGGCTTTGGCCGCGGAGACTGAAGCTTTCTTT
-	TRBV6-2/TRBV6-3	-	TRBJ2-5	CASRNRVKIQETQYF	TGTGCCAGCAGAAACAGAGTCAAGATCCAAGAGACCCAGTACTTC
-	TRBV7-2	few	TRBJ1-1	CASSWNTEAFF	TGTGCCAGCAGCTGGAACACTGAAGCTTTCTTT
TRBD2	TRBV29-1	-	TRBJ2-2	CSVDSGRAFSNTGELFF	TGCAGCGTTGACAGCGGGAGGGCCTTTTCGAACACCGGGGAGCTGTTTTTT
-	TRBV7-9	medium-sized	TRBJ1-1	CASSFAGPEAFF	TGTGCCAGCAGCTTTGCCGGGCCTGAAGCTTTCTTT
TRBD2	TRBV29-1	medium-sized	TRBJ2-1	CSVDPAGGPHEQFF	TGCAGCGTTGACCCAGCGGGAGGGCCGCATGAGCAGTTCTTC